This T cell receptor (beta chain) was identified during a study of quantifying T cell responses using KT2 cells. Study-wide background: Reverse transcription used primers in the TCR alpha and beta constant regions. Findings of the study overall: Counts of KT2 alpha and beta sequences rose linearly with the number of KT2 cells added.

A single-stranded UMI oligo with SP2 sequence was ligated to cDNA 3' ends. First-round PCR used 3 to 4 cycles and beta primers RC1.1 and RC1.2 covering TRBC1 and TRBC2. In TCRdb, the UMI-ligation and nested PCR reads were re-called with MiXCR into one record per CDR3 protein. The sample yields some 34,000 distinct CDR3 sequences, 10% seen once. Germline V gives CDR1 SGHDN, CDR2 FVKESK. J gave up 12 bases and V 0 bases, and 8 bases lay outside the gene matches. The CDR3 loop spans 13 amino acids. The sample is PBMC spiked with counted cells of clone KT2. A word on this clonotype: Its specificity is not known.

This receptor was identified in a human donor. This chain connects TRBV14 to TRBJ2-7; 7 bases map to TRBD1. The sequenced material came from PBMCs spiked with cells of the T cell clone KT2. The CDR3 loop reads CASSQDQQGIPYF. The CDR3 region has the DNA TGTGCCAGCAGCCAAGATCAACAGGGGATTCCGTACTTC.